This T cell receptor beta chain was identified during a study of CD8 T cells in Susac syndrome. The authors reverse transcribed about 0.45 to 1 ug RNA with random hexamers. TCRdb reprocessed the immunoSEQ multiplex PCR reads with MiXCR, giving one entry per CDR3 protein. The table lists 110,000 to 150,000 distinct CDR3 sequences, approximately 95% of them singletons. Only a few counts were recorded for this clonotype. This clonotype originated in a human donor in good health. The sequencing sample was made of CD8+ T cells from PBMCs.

CDR3 in DNA: TGTGCCAGCAGTCAGGGAGGCGGGGAGCTGTTTTTT. It yields the protein CASSQGGGELFF. V usage is TRBV27 and J usage is TRBJ2-2, with D possibly being TRBD2 (6 bases). Per germline, CDR1 MNHEY and CDR2 SMNVEV (reference sequence). This CDR3 comprises 12 residues. V lost 5 bases and J 7 bases, leaving 8 bases between the germline ends.